This T cell receptor (beta chain) was captured by sequencing in a study of T-cell reconstitution after alpha-beta-depleted transplantation in children. This clonotype appeared a few times. As it was prepared, the TCRbeta library received unique molecular identifiers. One entry per CDR3 protein, called by TCRdb with MiXCR from the PCR reads. The repertoire holds some 830,000 distinct CDR3 sequences, with about 15% as singletons. Deletions cut 2 bases from V and 2 bases from J, with 10 bases between. CDR1 and CDR2 from the germline V gene are MRHNA and SNTAGT. The CDR3 is made up of 15 amino acids. The chain is built from TRBV6-4 and TRBJ2-1; a possible D gene is TRBD1 (5 bases). The sequence was collected from a male patient aged 10 to 17 who had a stem cell transplant for acute lymphoblastic leukemia, so the T cells may come from the graft donor. This sample comprised PBMCs, mostly from graft donor cells, obtained 360 days after TCRalphabeta/CD19-depleted stem cell transplant. The CDR3 sequence: CASSDQGAPYNEQFF. CDR3 DNA sequence: TGTGCCAGCAGTGACCAAGGGGCCCCCTACAATGAGCAGTTCTTC.